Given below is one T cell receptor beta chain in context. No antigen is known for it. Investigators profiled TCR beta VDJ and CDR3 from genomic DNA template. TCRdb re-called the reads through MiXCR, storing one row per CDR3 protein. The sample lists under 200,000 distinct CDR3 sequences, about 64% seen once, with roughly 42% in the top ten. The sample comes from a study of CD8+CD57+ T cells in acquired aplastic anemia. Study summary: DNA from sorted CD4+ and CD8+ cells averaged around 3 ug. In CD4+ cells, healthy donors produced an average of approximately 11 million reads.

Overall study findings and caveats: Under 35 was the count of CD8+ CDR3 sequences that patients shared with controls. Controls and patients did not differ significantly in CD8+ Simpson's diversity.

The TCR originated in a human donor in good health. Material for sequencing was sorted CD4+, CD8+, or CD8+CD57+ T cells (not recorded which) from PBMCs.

In DNA, the CDR3 is TGTGCCAGCAGCCAGTATTGGGGGGTCTACGAGCAGTACTTC. This codes for CASSQYWGVYEQYF. This chain uses TRBV3-1 with TRBJ2-7, with D perhaps matching TRBD2 (6 bases). Germline V CDR1 and CDR2: LGHDT, YNNKEL (reference sequence). V was pared by 3 bases and J by 3 bases, with 12 bases between. This CDR3 contains 14 residues.